These T cell receptor beta chains were read from a single sample in a study of metastatic and nonmetastatic thyroid tumors. TCRdb re-called the PCR reads through MiXCR. The repertoire has 30,000 to 40,000 clones, approximately 30% of them found once; the top ten carry 7.8%. The source material was blood. Source of these receptors: a female donor with papillary thyroid cancer or a benign thyroid nodule (not recorded which). Some clones in this sample may be carry-over from other donors' samples. The CDR3 runs from the conserved cysteine through the conserved F or W. D genes are given only for firm matches. Rows may omit the clone size; those that give it use once, few, many or a size class.

V	J	D	size	DNA	CDR3
TRBV20-1	TRBJ2-7	TRBD1	-	TGCAGTGCTACTAGGACAGGGGCCCACGACGAGCAGTACTTC	CSATRTGAHDEQYF
TRBV20-1	TRBJ2-6	-	-	TGCAGTGCTAGTCCCGGTAGTGGGGCCAACGTCCTGACTTTC	CSASPGSGANVLTF
TRBV12-3/TRBV12-4	TRBJ2-7	-	few	TGTGCCAGCAGCCGCCTCCACGAGCAGTACTTC	CASSRLHEQYF
TRBV28	TRBJ2-5	-	many	TGTGCCAGCGGGAAGGACACGGGCGGGACCCAGTACTTC	CASGKDTGGTQYF
TRBV5-1	TRBJ2-1	-	many	TGCGCCAGCAGCCCTCCAAATAACAATGAGCAGTTCTTC	CASSPPNNNEQFF
TRBV29-1	TRBJ1-1	TRBD1	-	TGCAGCGTTGAACACCGGGACAGGGGCTGGCACACTGAAGCTTTCTTT	CSVEHRDRGWHTEAFF
TRBV7-8	TRBJ1-1	-	few	TGTGCCAGCAGCGGAACAGGGTTTTTGAACACTGAAGCTTTCTTT	CASSGTGFLNTEAFF
TRBV7-9	TRBJ1-2	-	-	TGTGCCAGCAGCTCTCTTAGCCCGGATGGCTACACCTTC	CASSSLSPDGYTF
TRBV2	TRBJ1-1	-	-	TGTGCCAGCAGTGACCCCTATGGGGCTGAAGCTTTCTTT	CASSDPYGAEAFF
TRBV11-3	TRBJ2-3	TRBD2	many	TGTGCCAGCAGCTTGCGGGAGTTAACAGATACGCAGTATTTT	CASSLRELTDTQYF
TRBV28	TRBJ1-6	-	few	TGTGCCAGCAGTTCGTCCCTCGTTTTCTATAATTCACCCCTCCACTTT	CASSSSLVFYNSPLHF
TRBV5-4	TRBJ2-5	TRBD1	many	TGCGCCAGCAGCCCGTCGACAGGGAGACAGACCCAGTACTTC	CASSPSTGRQTQYF
TRBV6-4	TRBJ2-1	-	many	TGTGCCAGCAGTCAGGGGGGGAATTCCTACAATGAGCAGTTCTTC	CASSQGGNSYNEQFF
TRBV30	TRBJ1-6	TRBD1	-	TGTGCCTGGAGTGGACAGGGGAATTCACCCCTCCACTTT	CAWSGQGNSPLHF
TRBV5-4	TRBJ2-7	-	-	TGTGCCAGCAGCTCTACTTACGAGCAGTACTTC	CASSSTYEQYF
TRBV6-1	TRBJ2-3	-	many	TGTGCCAGCAGCGCTATCGACGGTAGCACAGATACGCAGTATTTT	CASSAIDGSTDTQYF
TRBV6-1	TRBJ2-7	-	-	TGTGCCAGCAGTGGACAGGTTTGGGGCTCCTACGAGCAGTACTTC	CASSGQVWGSYEQYF
TRBV7-9	TRBJ2-4	-	many	TGTGCCAGCAGCTTAATCTCCCTACGGGGGTCCCAAAAAAACATTCAGTACTTC	CASSLISLRGSQKNIQYF
TRBV2	TRBJ2-1	-	many	TGTGCCAGCAGAATAAGTCCGGGGAGCTCCTACAATGAGCAGTTCTTC	CASRISPGSSYNEQFF
TRBV5-1	TRBJ2-3	TRBD2	-	TGCGCCAGCAGCCCCGGGGGGTTCACAGATACGCAGTATTTT	CASSPGGFTDTQYF
TRBV11-2	TRBJ2-3	TRBD2	many	TGTGCCAGCAGCCTGTCTGCGGGAGGCGCAGATACGCAGTATTTT	CASSLSAGGADTQYF
TRBV6-5	TRBJ1-5	-	many	TGTGCCAGCAGTTACCGGGGAGGGAGCAATCAGCCCCAGCATTTT	CASSYRGGSNQPQHF
TRBV5-1	TRBJ1-1	-	many	TGCGCCAGCAGCTCGAGGTTGGACACTGAAGCTTTCTTT	CASSSRLDTEAFF
TRBV2	TRBJ2-3	-	few	TGTGCCAGCAGCCGGTCCCAAGATACGCAGTATTTT	CASSRSQDTQYF
TRBV6-1	TRBJ1-5	TRBD1	-	TGTGCCAGCAGCGCTACAACAGGGGGCGGACAGCCCCAGCATTTT	CASSATTGGGQPQHF
TRBV7-7	TRBJ2-7	TRBD2	-	TGTGCCAGCAGCCCTACTAGCGGGAGTTCCGAGCAGTACTTC	CASSPTSGSSEQYF
TRBV6-1	TRBJ2-7	-	medium-sized	TGTGCCGGTGCTGCCGGGACAAGTACCTACGAGCAGTACTTC	CAGAAGTSTYEQYF
TRBV20-1	TRBJ2-1	TRBD2	many	TGCAGTGCTAGAGATCGGGACGGGAGGGCCTACAATGAGCAGTTCTTC	CSARDRDGRAYNEQFF
TRBV5-4	TRBJ2-1	-	many	TGCGCCAGCAGCCCCTGGGGGGCCAATGAGCAGTTCTTC	CASSPWGANEQFF
TRBV12-3/TRBV12-4	TRBJ2-1	-	medium-sized	TGTGCCAGCAGTTTAGGGCAGGGTTTAGAGCAGTTCTTC	CASSLGQGLEQFF
TRBV9	TRBJ2-1	-	-	TGTGCCAGGAGCGTTGCCCAAGACCCATACAATGAGCAGTTCTTC	CARSVAQDPYNEQFF
TRBV28	TRBJ2-2	TRBD1	-	TGTGCCAGCAGGGGTTCAGGGGGCGCGGGTACCGGGGAGATGTTTTTT	CASRGSGGAGTGEMFF
TRBV28	TRBJ2-7	-	many	TGTGCCAGCACCACAGGCGGTGGGGCCTACGAGCAGTACTTC	CASTTGGGAYEQYF
TRBV30	TRBJ2-7	-	-	TGTGCCTGGAGTCTTAGCGGACTCACCTACGAGCAGTACTTC	CAWSLSGLTYEQYF
TRBV24-1	TRBJ2-5	TRBD2	-	TGTGCCTCTAGCGGGAGCGGCGAGACCCAGTACTTC	CASSGSGETQYF
TRBV11-2	TRBJ2-2	-	-	TGTGCCGGCAGCTTAAGGGCCGTCGCCTGGGAGCTGTTTTTT	CAGSLRAVAWELFF
TRBV7-3	TRBJ2-3	TRBD2	many	TGTGCCAGCAGCCTGGAACTAGCGGGGGGCGTGAATACGCAGTATTTT	CASSLELAGGVNTQYF
TRBV6-6	TRBJ2-1	TRBD1	medium-sized	TGTGCCAGCAGTTACGGGACAGGGGGCTCCTACAATGAGCAGTTCTTC	CASSYGTGGSYNEQFF
TRBV5-1	TRBJ1-6	-	-	TGCGCCAGCAGCTTAGGCCCCTGGCCCCTCCACTTT	CASSLGPWPLHF
TRBV20-1	TRBJ2-7	TRBD1	-	TGCAGTGCTAGTGACAGGGAGTACGAGCACGACTTC	CSASDREYEHDF
TRBV6-1	TRBJ1-1	-	-	TGTGCCAGCAGTGATGTGTACAGGCTGAACACTGAAGCTTTCTTT	CASSDVYRLNTEAFF
TRBV2	TRBJ2-7	TRBD1	-	TGTGCCAGCCGGACAGGTGCGTCCTACGAGCAGTACTTC	CASRTGASYEQYF
TRBV5-1	TRBJ1-2	TRBD1	-	TGCGCCAGCAGCTTGATCACAGGGGGACCTCTTGGCTACACCTTC	CASSLITGGPLGYTF
TRBV2	TRBJ1-1	-	-	TGTGCCAGCAGTGAAGCGGAAGGAACTGAAGCTTTCTTT	CASSEAEGTEAFF